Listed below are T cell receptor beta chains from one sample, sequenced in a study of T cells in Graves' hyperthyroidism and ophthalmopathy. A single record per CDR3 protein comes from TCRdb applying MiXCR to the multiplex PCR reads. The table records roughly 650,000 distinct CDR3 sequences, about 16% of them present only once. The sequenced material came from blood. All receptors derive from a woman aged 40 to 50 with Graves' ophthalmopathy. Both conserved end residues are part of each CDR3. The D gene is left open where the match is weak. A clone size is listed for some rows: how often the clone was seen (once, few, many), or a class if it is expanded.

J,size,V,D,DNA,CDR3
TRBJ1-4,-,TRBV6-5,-,TGTGCCAGCAGTTACTCTGCCGGGGGACCTGAAAAACTGTTTTTT,CASSYSAGGPEKLFF
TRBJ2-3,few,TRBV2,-,TGTGCCAGCCTCAAGAGTACTGCCACAGATACGCAGTATTTT,CASLKSTATDTQYF
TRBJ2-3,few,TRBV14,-,TGTGCCAGCAGTCTCGGAGGGTTAATGGATACGCAGTATTTT,CASSLGGLMDTQYF
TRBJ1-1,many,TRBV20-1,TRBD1,TGCAGTGCTAGGTCAGGGGGACGGTTCACTGAAGCTTTCTTT,CSARSGGRFTEAFF
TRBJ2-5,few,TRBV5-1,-,TGCGCCAGCAGCCCCCCCTCCGCGGGCCAAGAGACCCAGTACTTC,CASSPPSAGQETQYF
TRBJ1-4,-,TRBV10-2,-,TGCGCCAGCAGGACAGGAAGACGGGGAGAAAAACTGTTTTTT,CASRTGRRGEKLFF
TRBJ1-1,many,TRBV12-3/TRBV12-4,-,TGTGCCAGCAGTTTGAGGGCATGGGCTTTCTTT,CASSLRAWAFF
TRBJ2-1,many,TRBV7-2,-,TGTGCCAGCAACCTGGACCTCGGGGACGAGCAGTTCTTC,CASNLDLGDEQFF
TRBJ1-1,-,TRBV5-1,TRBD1,TGCGCCAGCAGCATGGGACAGGTAATAGGGAACACTGAAGCTTTCTTT,CASSMGQVIGNTEAFF
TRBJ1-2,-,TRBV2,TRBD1,TGTGCCAGCAGTGGACAGGGGACGGCCTATGGCTACACCTTC,CASSGQGTAYGYTF
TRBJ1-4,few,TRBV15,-,TGTGCCACCAGCAGACCAATGAGGTTCGAGGAAAAACTGTTTTTT,CATSRPMRFEEKLFF
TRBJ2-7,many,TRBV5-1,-,TGCGCCGAACCTATGGCAGGGCGGTGCGAGCAGTACTTC,CAEPMAGRCEQYF
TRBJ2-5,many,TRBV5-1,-,TGCGCCAGCAGCCCCCGCGTGAGCGTGCTGGGGGAGACCCAGTACTTC,CASSPRVSVLGETQYF
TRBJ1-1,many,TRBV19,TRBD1,TGTGCCAGTAGTAGGACAGGGACTACTGAAGCTTTCTTT,CASSRTGTTEAFF
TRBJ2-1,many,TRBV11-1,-,TGTGCCAGCACCAACCCAGCTTATCGGAATGAGCAGTTCTTC,CASTNPAYRNEQFF
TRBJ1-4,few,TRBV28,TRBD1,TGTGCCAGCACCGAATTGGGACAGGGGGAAACTAATGAAAAACTGTTTTTT,CASTELGQGETNEKLFF
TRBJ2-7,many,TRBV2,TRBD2,TGTGCCAGCAGTGAAAGCCCAGCGGGGGGCCCTAGCTCCTACGAGCAGTACTTC,CASSESPAGGPSSYEQYF
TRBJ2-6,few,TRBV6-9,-,TGTGCCAGCAGTTACAGGGGTACAGGGGGGGGATCTGGGGCCAACGTCCTGACTTTC,CASSYRGTGGGSGANVLTF
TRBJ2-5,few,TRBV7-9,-,TGTGCCAGCAGCCATACGGAGGCGCCCGAGACCCAGTACTTC,CASSHTEAPETQYF
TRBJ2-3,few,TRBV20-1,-,TGCAGTGCTAGAGACCAGGCCCCGTTGGGGGCAGATACGCAGTATTTT,CSARDQAPLGADTQYF
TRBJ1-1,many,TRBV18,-,TGTGCCAGCTCACAGATACAGGGCGATGGCACTGAAGCTTTCTTT,CASSQIQGDGTEAFF
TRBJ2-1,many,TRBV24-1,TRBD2,TGTGCCACCAGTGATCCCACTAGCGGGAGAATGTCCTACAATGAGCAGTTCTTC,CATSDPTSGRMSYNEQFF
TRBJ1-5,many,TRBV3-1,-,TGTGCCAGCAGCCAAATGGGCAATCAGCCCCAGCATTTT,CASSQMGNQPQHF
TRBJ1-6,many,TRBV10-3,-,TGTGCCATCAGTGAGGTCATAGGGGGTTCACCCCTCCACTTT,CAISEVIGGSPLHF
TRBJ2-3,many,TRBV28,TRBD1,TGTGCCAGCAGTGCACAGGGGAGTAACACAGATACGCAGTATTTT,CASSAQGSNTDTQYF
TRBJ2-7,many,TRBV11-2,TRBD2,TGTGCCAGCAGCTTTAGGACACAACCGACTAGCGGGAGGATCTACGAGCAGTACTTC,CASSFRTQPTSGRIYEQYF
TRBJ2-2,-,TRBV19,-,TGTGCCAGTAGAGTCTTTACCTATTCTGGGGAGCTGTTTTTT,CASRVFTYSGELFF
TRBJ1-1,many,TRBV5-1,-,TGCGCCAGCAGCTCAAGCCAGAACCTCATGAACACTGAAGCTTTCTTT,CASSSSQNLMNTEAFF
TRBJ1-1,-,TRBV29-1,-,TGCAGCTTTGGACCAGGGAGAAACACTGAAGCTTTCTTT,CSFGPGRNTEAFF
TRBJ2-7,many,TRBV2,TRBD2,TGTGCCAGCAGTGAAGCTGGGCTAGCGGGTTCCGAGCAGTACTTC,CASSEAGLAGSEQYF
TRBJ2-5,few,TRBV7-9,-,TGTGCCAGCAGCTTAGACACCAGAGAGACCCAGTACTTC,CASSLDTRETQYF
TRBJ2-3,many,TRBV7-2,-,TGTGCCAGCAGCTTAGGAGTGGTCCGCACAGATACGCAGTATTTT,CASSLGVVRTDTQYF
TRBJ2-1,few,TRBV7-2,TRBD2,TGTGCCAGCAGCCGTAGCGGGGGGGGCGGGAATGAGCAGTTCTTC,CASSRSGGGGNEQFF
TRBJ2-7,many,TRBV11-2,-,TGTGCCAGCAGCAAAACAGGAAGCTTCTACGAGCAGTACTTC,CASSKTGSFYEQYF
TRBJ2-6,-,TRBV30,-,TGTGCCTGGAGTCTCGGGACGTTGCTCTCTGGGGCCAACGTCCTGACTTTC,CAWSLGTLLSGANVLTF
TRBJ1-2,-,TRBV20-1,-,TGCAGTGCTAGAGTCCAGGTTGAGTTCGGTGGCTACACCTTC,CSARVQVEFGGYTF
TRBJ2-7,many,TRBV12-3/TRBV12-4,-,TGTGCCAGCAGCGGGGGACAGATTCAAACCTACGAGCAGTACTTC,CASSGGQIQTYEQYF
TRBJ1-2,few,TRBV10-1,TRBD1,TGCGCCAGCAGTCCGGACAGGGATATCCCTCTCTTTGGCTACACCTTC,CASSPDRDIPLFGYTF
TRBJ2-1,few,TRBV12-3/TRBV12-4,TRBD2,TGTGCCAGCACCCCCGGGGGGTCTTCCTCGGCCTACAATGAGCAGTTCTTC,CASTPGGSSSAYNEQFF
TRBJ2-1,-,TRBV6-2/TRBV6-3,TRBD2,TGTGCCAGCAGTTACTCGGGAGCGGGGGGGCGGGGTGAGCAGTTCTTC,CASSYSGAGGRGEQFF
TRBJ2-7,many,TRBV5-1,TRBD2,TGCGCCAGCAGCTTGGGGACTAGCGGGAGAACCGAGCAGTACTTC,CASSLGTSGRTEQYF
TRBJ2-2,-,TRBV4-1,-,TGCGCCAGCAGCCTGGCACCGGGGGTGAACCCCGGGGAGCTGTTTTTT,CASSLAPGVNPGELFF
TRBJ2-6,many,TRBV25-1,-,TGTGCCAGCAGTGAATCCCTGGATGGGGCCAACGTCCTGACTTTC,CASSESLDGANVLTF